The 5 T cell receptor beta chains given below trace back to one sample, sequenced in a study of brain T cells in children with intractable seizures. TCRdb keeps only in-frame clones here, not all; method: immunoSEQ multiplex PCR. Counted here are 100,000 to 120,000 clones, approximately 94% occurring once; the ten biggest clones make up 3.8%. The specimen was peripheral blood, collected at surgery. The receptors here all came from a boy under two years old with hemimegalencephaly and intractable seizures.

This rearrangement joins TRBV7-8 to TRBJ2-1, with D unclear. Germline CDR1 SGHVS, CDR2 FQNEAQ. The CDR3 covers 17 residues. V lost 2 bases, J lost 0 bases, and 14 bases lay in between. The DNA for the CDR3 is TGTGCCAGCAGCTTAAGCTTTTTGCCAAGCTCCTACAATGAGCAGTTCTTC. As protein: CASSLSFLPSSYNEQFF.

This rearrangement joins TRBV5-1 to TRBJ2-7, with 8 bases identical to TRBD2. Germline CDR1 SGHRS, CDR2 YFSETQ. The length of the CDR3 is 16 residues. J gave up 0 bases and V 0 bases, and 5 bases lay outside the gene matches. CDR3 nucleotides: TGCGCCAGCAGCTTGGAAAGCGGGAGCGTCTCCTACGAGCAGTACTTC. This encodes CASSLESGSVSYEQYF.

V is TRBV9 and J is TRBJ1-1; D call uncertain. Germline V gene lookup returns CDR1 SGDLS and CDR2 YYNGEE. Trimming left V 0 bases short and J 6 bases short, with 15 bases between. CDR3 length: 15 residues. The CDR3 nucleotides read TGTGCCAGCAGCGTAGGAGGCAGAGACGCAGCTGAAGCTTTCTTT. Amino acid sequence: CASSVGGRDAAEAFF.

CDR3: CASSYSQTSGSEQYF. The CDR3 nucleotides are TGTGCCAGCAGTTACTCACAGACTAGCGGGAGCGAGCAGTACTTC. The chain recombines TRBV6-5 with TRBJ2-7; 12 nucleotides match TRBD2. V was pared by 0 bases and J by 6 bases, with 3 bases of the junction left unmatched. Germline CDR1 reads MNHEY; CDR2 reads SVGAGI. This CDR3 spans 15 amino acids.

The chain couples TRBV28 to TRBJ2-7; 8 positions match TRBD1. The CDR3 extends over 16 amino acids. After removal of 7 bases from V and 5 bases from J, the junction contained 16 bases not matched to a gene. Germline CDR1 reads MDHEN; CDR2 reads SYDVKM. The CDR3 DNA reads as TGTGCCAGCACTAAAGCCCCCCGGGCAGGGGGCAACGAGCAGTACTTC. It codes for CASTKAPRAGGNEQYF.